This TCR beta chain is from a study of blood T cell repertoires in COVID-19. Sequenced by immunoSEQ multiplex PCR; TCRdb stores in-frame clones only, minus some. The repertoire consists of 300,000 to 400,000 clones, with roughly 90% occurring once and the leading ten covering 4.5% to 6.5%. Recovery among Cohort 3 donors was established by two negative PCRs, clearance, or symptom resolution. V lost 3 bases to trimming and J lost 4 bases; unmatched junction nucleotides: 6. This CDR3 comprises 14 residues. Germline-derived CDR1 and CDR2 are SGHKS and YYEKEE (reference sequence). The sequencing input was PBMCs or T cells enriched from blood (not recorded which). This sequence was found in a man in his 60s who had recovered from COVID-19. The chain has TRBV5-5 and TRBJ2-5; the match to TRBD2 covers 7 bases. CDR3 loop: CASSSVGGSETQYF. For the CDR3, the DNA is TGTGCCAGCAGCTCGGTGGGGGGGTCAGAGACCCAGTACTTC.